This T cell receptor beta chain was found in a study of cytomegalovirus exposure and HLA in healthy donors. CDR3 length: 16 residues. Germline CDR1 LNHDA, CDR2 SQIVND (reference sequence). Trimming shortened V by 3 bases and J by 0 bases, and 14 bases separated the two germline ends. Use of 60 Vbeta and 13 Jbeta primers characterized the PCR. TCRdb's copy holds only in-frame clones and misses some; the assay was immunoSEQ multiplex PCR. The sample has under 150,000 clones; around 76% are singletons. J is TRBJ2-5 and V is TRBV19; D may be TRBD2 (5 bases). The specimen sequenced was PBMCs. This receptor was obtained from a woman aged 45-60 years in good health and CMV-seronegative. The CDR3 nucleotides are TGTGCCAGTAGTATCCAATGGGCAGCGGACCAAGAGACCCAGTACTTC. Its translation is CASSIQWAADQETQYF.